These T cell receptor beta chains were read from a single sample in a study of cytomegalovirus exposure and HLA in healthy donors. Clones were sequenced by immunoSEQ multiplex PCR, and TCRdb holds only the in-frame ones, with some missing. In the table there are about 190,000 clones, about 81% of which are singletons. Sequencing input: PBMCs. The origin of the receptors is a man aged 18 to 29 in good health and CMV-seronegative. Each CDR3 is given with its conserved first and last residue. The D gene is left open where the match is weak. Some rows mark clone size as missing; the rest say once, few, many or name a class of expanded clone.

TGCGCCAGCAGCTTGGGGACAGGGGTGTACGAGCAGTACTTC CASSLGTGVYEQYF TRBJ2-7 TRBV5-1 TRBD1 once
TGTGCTAGTGGTTTCAGTACAGAAGAGACCCAGTACTTC CASGFSTEETQYF TRBJ2-5 TRBV12-5 - -
TGTGCCAGCAGTTTTAGGGGTAATCAGCCCCAGCATTTT CASSFRGNQPQHF TRBJ1-5 TRBV6-1 - -
TGTGCCAGCAGTTACTCCGAACAGGTTCCGGACGAGCAGTACTTC CASSYSEQVPDEQYF TRBJ2-7 TRBV6-6 - -
TGTGCCAGCAGCGGAACTAGGAACACTGAAGCTTTCTTT CASSGTRNTEAFF TRBJ1-1 TRBV14 - once
TGTGCCAGCAGCTTAGGAACAGGGGGCTATCCCGGGGCCAACGTCCTGACTTTC CASSLGTGGYPGANVLTF TRBJ2-6 TRBV11-2 TRBD1 few
TGTGCCAGCAGTAGGTTCGGGACTTACATTGAGCAGTTCTTC CASSRFGTYIEQFF TRBJ2-1 TRBV27 - -
TGTGCCAGCTCACCCAACAGGGCGAACACTGAAGCTTTCTTT CASSPNRANTEAFF TRBJ1-1 TRBV18 - once
TGTGCCAGCAGTGAACCCACAGGGTTTGTAGGGGATAGCAATCAGCCCCAGCATTTT CASSEPTGFVGDSNQPQHF TRBJ1-5 TRBV6-1 - -
TGTGCCAGCAGGGGAGGGGGTCGGGGGAGGAGCTCCTACGAGCAGTACTTC CASRGGGRGRSSYEQYF TRBJ2-7 TRBV11-2 - -
TGTGCCAGCAGCAAAGGCGTGACCGGGGGTATGCAGTCCGAGCAGTACTTC CASSKGVTGGMQSEQYF TRBJ2-7 TRBV21-1 - -
TGCGCCAGCAGCCAAGAGGGGTCCGGGACAGGGCCTCGGGAGCAGTTCTTC CASSQEGSGTGPREQFF TRBJ2-1 TRBV4-3 TRBD1 -
TGTGCCAGCAGCCGGTTATTAACGATCGGGGGGGCTGGTCAGCCCCAGCATTTT CASSRLLTIGGAGQPQHF TRBJ1-5 TRBV11-1 - -
TGCAGCGTTGCGCTAGCGGGGGACTCCTACGAGCAGTACTTC CSVALAGDSYEQYF TRBJ2-7 TRBV29-1 TRBD2 -
TGTGCCAGCAGAAGGACTAGCGGGACCCACAATGAGCAGTTCTTC CASRRTSGTHNEQFF TRBJ2-1 TRBV9 TRBD2 -
TGCGCCAGCAGCCGATACGGGGGTTCGAGCTCCTACGAGCAGTACTTC CASSRYGGSSSYEQYF TRBJ2-7 TRBV4-3 - few
TGTGCCAGCAGTCAGGACAGAGGACGTACTGAAGCTTTCTTT CASSQDRGRTEAFF TRBJ1-1 TRBV6-1 - -
TGTGCCAGCTCACCTCCCGGATGGGGAGGGCGCGGCAGCGAGCAGTACTTC CASSPPGWGGRGSEQYF TRBJ2-7 TRBV18 TRBD2 -